A selection of T cell receptor beta chains follows, all from one sample in a study of cytomegalovirus exposure and HLA in healthy donors. This table comes from immunoSEQ multiplex PCR, and its TCRdb copy is limited to in-frame clones, with some not included. The table includes 170,000 or so clones, 77% detected once. The sample taken for sequencing was PBMCs. Receptors originate from a woman in her 30s in good health and CMV-seropositive. Each CDR3 is given with its conserved first and last residue. The D gene is left open where the match is weak. Size tells how often a clone was seen (once, few, many) or the class of an expanded clone, and some rows leave it out.

v_gene	j_gene	d_gene	abundance	CDR3nt	CDR3aa
TRBV5-1	TRBJ1-1	.	few	TGCGCCAGCAGCCTGGGGGGGGGCCCGTCGGACACTGAAGCTTTCTTT	CASSLGGGPSDTEAFF
TRBV29-1	TRBJ2-1	TRBD2	.	TGCAGCGTTGAGTTGGCTAGCGGGAGCTATGAGCAGTTCTTC	CSVELASGSYEQFF
TRBV9	TRBJ1-2	TRBD1	.	TGTGCCAGCAGCGTAACCGGACAGGCCACGGGATATGGCTACACCTTC	CASSVTGQATGYGYTF
TRBV5-1	TRBJ2-7	TRBD2	once	TGCGCCAGCAGCAACACGGGGGGGCGCGAGCAGTACTTC	CASSNTGGREQYF
TRBV5-1	TRBJ2-1	TRBD2	.	TGCGCCAGCAGCTTAGCGGGAGGGCCCATAGATGAGCAGTTCTTC	CASSLAGGPIDEQFF
TRBV11-2	TRBJ1-1	.	.	TGTGCCAGCAGCCTTAACGGGGGGGCATTCACTGAAGCTTTCTTT	CASSLNGGAFTEAFF
TRBV4-3	TRBJ2-7	.	.	TGCGCCAGCAGCCAAGATACAGGTCTACTCGATGAGCAGTACTTC	CASSQDTGLLDEQYF
TRBV7-3	TRBJ2-3	.	.	TGTGCCAGCAGCTTAAGCGGTATAAGCACAGATACGCAGTATTTT	CASSLSGISTDTQYF
TRBV19	TRBJ2-7	.	few	TGTGCCAGTAGTATAGGTCCGTCCTACGAGCAGTACTTC	CASSIGPSYEQYF
TRBV5-1	TRBJ1-5	.	once	TGCGCCAGCAGCCCTGGACTGAATCAGCCCCAGCATTTT	CASSPGLNQPQHF
TRBV5-1	TRBJ1-4	.	.	TGCGCCAGCAGCTTGGACAGACAGTTTAATGAAAAACTGTTTTTT	CASSLDRQFNEKLFF
TRBV27	TRBJ2-1	.	.	TGTGCCAGCAGTGCCCTAGCTAGCAGGGGCTCCTACAATGAGCAGTTCTTC	CASSALASRGSYNEQFF
TRBV6-5	TRBJ1-1	.	.	TGTGCCAGCACCACCGGACAGAGAGAAGCTTTCTTT	CASTTGQREAFF
TRBV5-1	TRBJ2-3	.	.	TGCGCCAGCAGCTTGGCCCAACAGGGATTCACAGATACGCAGTATTTT	CASSLAQQGFTDTQYF
TRBV5-6	TRBJ2-7	TRBD2	.	TGTGCCAGCAGCTTGGAACTAGCGGGAGTATACGAGCAGTACTTC	CASSLELAGVYEQYF
TRBV6-1	TRBJ1-4	.	.	TGTGCCAGCAGCAACAGTTATCATAATAAAAAACTGTTTTTT	CASSNSYHNKKLFF
TRBV5-4	TRBJ2-7	TRBD2	.	TGTGCCAGCAGCTTCTCCGGGACTAGCAAACCCTACGAGCAGTACTTC	CASSFSGTSKPYEQYF
TRBV28	TRBJ1-2	TRBD1	.	TGTGCCAGCTGCGCCGCAACCGGGACAGGGGGGTATGGCTACACCTTC	CASCAATGTGGYGYTF
TRBV7-2	TRBJ1-3	.	.	TGTGCCAGCAGCTCTACGTCAGGGTCAACAGGAAACACCATATATTTT	CASSSTSGSTGNTIYF
TRBV7-9	TRBJ2-2	.	.	TGTGCCAGCAGCTTAACGGGAGTGAACACCGGGGAGCTGTTTTTT	CASSLTGVNTGELFF